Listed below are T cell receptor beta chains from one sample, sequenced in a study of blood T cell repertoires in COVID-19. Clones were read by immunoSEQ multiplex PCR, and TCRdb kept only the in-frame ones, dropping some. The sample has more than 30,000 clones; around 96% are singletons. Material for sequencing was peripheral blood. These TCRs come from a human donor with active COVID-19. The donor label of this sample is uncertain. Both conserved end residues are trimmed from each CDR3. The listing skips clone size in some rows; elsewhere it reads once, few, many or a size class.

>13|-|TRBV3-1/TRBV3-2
ASSRERGWNNEQF
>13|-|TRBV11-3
ASSFSGSSGNTIY
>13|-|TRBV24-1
AIGEGVGDNQPQH
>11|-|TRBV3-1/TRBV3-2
ASSFTQGYGYT
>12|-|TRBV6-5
ASKVAGPNTEAF
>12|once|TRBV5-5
ASSFTGWDNEQF
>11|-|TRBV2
ASRKEVRETQY
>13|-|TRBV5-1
ASSLIGVGNTEAF
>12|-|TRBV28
ASSLGTADYGYT
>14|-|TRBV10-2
ASSVGGRSKSYEQY
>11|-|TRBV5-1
ASSPPTSVEQY
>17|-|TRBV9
ASSAERGGLAGVGETQY
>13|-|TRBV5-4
ASSLVGLAFNEQF
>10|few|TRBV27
ASSRANSPLH
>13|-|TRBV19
ASSTPTGHNSPLH